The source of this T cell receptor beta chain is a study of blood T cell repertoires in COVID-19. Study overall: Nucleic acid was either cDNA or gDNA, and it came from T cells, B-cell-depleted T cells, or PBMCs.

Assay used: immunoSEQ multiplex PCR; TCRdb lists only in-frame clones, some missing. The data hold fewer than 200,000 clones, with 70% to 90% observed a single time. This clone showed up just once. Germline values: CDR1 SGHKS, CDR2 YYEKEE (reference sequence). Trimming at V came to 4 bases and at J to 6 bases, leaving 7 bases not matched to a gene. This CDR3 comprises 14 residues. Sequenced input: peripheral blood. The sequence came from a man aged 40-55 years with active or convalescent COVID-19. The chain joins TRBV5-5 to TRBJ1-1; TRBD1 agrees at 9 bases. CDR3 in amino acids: CASSQGTGIAEAFF. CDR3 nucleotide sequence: TGTGCCAGCAGCCAGGGGACAGGGATCGCTGAAGCTTTCTTT. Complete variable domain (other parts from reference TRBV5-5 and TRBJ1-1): DAGVTQSPTHLIKTRGQQVTLRCSPISGHKSVSWYQQVLGQGPQFIFQYYEKEERGRGNFPDRFSARQFPNYSSELNVNALLLGDSALYLCASSQGTGIAEAFFGQGTRLTVV.